These 6 T cell receptor beta chains were sequenced from one sample in a study of blood T cell repertoires in COVID-19. Assay used: immunoSEQ multiplex PCR; TCRdb lists only in-frame clones, some missing. Of under 450,000 clones in the sample, more than 75% are singletons; the top ten hold roughly 1.2%. The sequenced material came from peripheral blood. The receptors shown here come from a human donor with acute or convalescent COVID-19. The donor label of this sample is uncertain.

This chain links TRBV7-9 with TRBJ2-1; D call uncertain. The CDR3 contains 13 residues. From germline, CDR1 is SEHNR and CDR2 FQNEAQ (reference sequence). V was shortened by 8 bases and J by 5 bases, with 13 bases between the two germline ends. CDR3 DNA: TGTGCCAGCCCGGGTCCCGGAAACAATGAGCAGTTCTTC. Encoded protein: CASPGPGNNEQFF.

The rearrangement joins TRBV7-6 to TRBJ2-2; weak D call: TRBD1 (5 bases). From germline, CDR1 is SGHVS and CDR2 FNYEAQ. The CDR3 loop spans 15 amino acids. V lost 3 bases and J 5 bases, leaving 13 bases between the germline ends. As DNA, the CDR3 is TGTGCCAGCAGCTTTGGCCAGACAGAAACCGGGGAGCTGTTTTTT. Its translation: CASSFGQTETGELFF.

This chain connects TRBV6-5 to TRBJ1-4; unclear D gene. The CDR3 contains 15 residues. The V end was cut by 6 bases, the J end by 0 bases, with 11 bases between. CDR1 and CDR2 (germline): MNHEY, SVGAGI. CDR3 protein: CASRGSRATNEKLFF. The CDR3 DNA is TGTGCCAGCAGGGGCTCCAGAGCAACTAATGAAAAACTGTTTTTT.

The J gene is TRBJ2-5, the V gene TRBV3-1 (or the pseudogene TRBV3-2); the match to TRBD2 covers 9 bases. V shed 2 bases, J shed 4 bases, and the junction held 8 bases outside the gene matches. Germline CDR1 is LGHDT and CDR2 is YNNKEL (reference sequence). There are 16 residues in the CDR3. As DNA, the CDR3 is TGTGCCAGCAGCCAAATCCGCGGGGGGGCTCGAGAGACCCAGTACTTC. Protein: CASSQIRGGARETQYF.

V usage is TRBV11-1 and J usage is TRBJ2-3; TRBD2 matches 10 bases. Germline trimming cut 5 bases from V and 2 bases from J; bases unmatched to any gene: 7. This CDR3 is built from 16 residues. Per germline, CDR1 SGHAT and CDR2 FQDESV (reference sequence). The CDR3 bases are TGTGCCAGCAGCATACGACTAGCGGGCCTCACAGATACGCAGTATTTT. Protein product: CASSIRLAGLTDTQYF. The full variable domain, completed using reference TRBV11-1 and TRBJ2-3, is EAEVAQSPRYKITEKSQAVAFWCDPISGHATLYWYRQILGQGPELLVQFQDESVVDDSQLPKDRFSAERLKGVDSTLKIQPAELGDSAMYLCASSIRLAGLTDTQYFGPGTRLTVL.

The gene calls are TRBV30 and TRBJ2-1; D gene ambiguous. Trimming cost V 2 bases and J 1 base, with 18 bases left between them. CDR1 is GTSNPN, CDR2 SVGIG, per germline (reference sequence). The CDR3 sequence is 17 residues long. Here the CDR3 DNA reads TGTGCCTGGAGTTCTGACCGACGGTCCGGGTCCTACAATGAGCAGTTCTTC. Translation gives CAWSSDRRSGSYNEQFF.